This entry describes one T cell receptor beta chain. Its antigen is not known. The sample comes from a study of OX40 agonist ivuxolimab in advanced cancers. Study conclusions and caveats: Among some nonresponders, normalized T-cell clonal expansion was also low. Clonal expansion in partial responders at 0.1-3.0 mg/kg ranked among the lowest. In the 0.1 to 3.0 mg/kg range, CD4+ and CD8+ blood T cells had expanded clonally by week 6.

The assay was immunoSEQ multiplex PCR, and TCRdb's table has in-frame clones only and misses some. The sample comprises about 81,000 clones, 90% to 95% of which are singletons, and roughly 13% rests with the top ten. Germline V CDR1 and CDR2: MNHEY, SMNVEV (reference sequence). CDR3 length: 12 residues. The V end lost 7 bases, the J end lost 8 bases, and 12 bases lay between the germline ends. At cycle 4 day 1, cycle 7 day 1, and baseline, blood was sampled. This chain uses TRBV27 with TRBJ2-4, with a weak D call TRBD1 (6 bases). The sample was CD4+ or CD8+ T cells sorted from blood, taken in a trial of the OX40 agonist ivuxolimab. This receptor was identified in an adult with an advanced solid tumor such as melanoma, head and neck, liver or kidney cancer. CDR3 sequence: CASITGSHIQYF. Here the CDR3 DNA reads TGTGCCAGCATCACAGGGAGTCACATTCAGTACTTC.